A single sample gave rise to the 18 T cell receptor beta chains below, sequenced in a study of blood T cell repertoires in COVID-19. This table comes from immunoSEQ multiplex PCR, and its TCRdb copy is limited to in-frame clones, with some not included. The sample records 200,000 to 250,000 clones, 85% to 90% being singletons. The source material was PBMCs or T cells enriched from blood (not recorded which). These receptors were collected from a woman aged 25 to 45 who had recovered from COVID-19.

This sequence joins TRBV9 and TRBJ1-2; D possibly corresponds to TRBD1 (5 bases). CDR1 SGDLS and CDR2 YYNGEE come from the germline V gene. V gave up 1 base and J gave up 4 bases, with 26 bases separating them. The CDR3 covers 19 residues. The CDR3 region has the DNA TGTGCCAGCAGCGTAAGCGAGGAGCTCTGGCAGGGATTTCCCTATGGCTACACCTTC. This gives the protein CASSVSEELWQGFPYGYTF.

The chain employs TRBV5-1 and TRBJ2-7; 9 positions match TRBD1. The CDR3 extends over 14 amino acids. The germline V gene has CDR1 SGHRS and CDR2 YFSETQ. The ends lost 3 bases at V and 5 bases at J; junction bases unmatched: 6. DNA for the CDR3: TGCGCCAGCAGCTGGTCGGACAGGGGCCACGAGCAGTACTTC. Amino acid sequence: CASSWSDRGHEQYF.

This clone has just a few counts. V gene TRBV4-3 combines with J gene TRBJ2-1; D is possibly TRBD2 (6 bases). Germline CDR1 LGHNA, CDR2 YSLEER. The V end lost 0 bases, the J end lost 8 bases, and 23 bases lay between the germline ends. CDR3 size: 18 residues. The CDR3 bases are TGCGCCAGCAGCCAAGATTCTCCGGGAGCGACGTGGTCTGATGAGCAGTTCTTC. The encoded protein is CASSQDSPGATWSDEQFF.

V and J are TRBV19 and TRBJ2-1; D call uncertain. Trimming left V 3 bases short and J 4 bases short, with 13 bases between. Germline V CDR1 and CDR2: LNHDA, SQIVND (reference sequence). This CDR3 spans 15 amino acids. The CDR3 DNA reads as TGTGCCAGTAGTATCTTTGCAGACAAATACAATGAGCAGTTCTTC. Its protein product is CASSIFADKYNEQFF.

The CDR3 DNA is TGTGCCAGCAGCCCCTCGGGACTAGCCCCTTACAATGAGCAGTTCTTC. Residues: CASSPSGLAPYNEQFF. This rearrangement joins TRBV7-3 to TRBJ2-1; 9 bases are shared with TRBD2. V gave up 5 bases and J gave up 4 bases; unmatched junction bases: 9. The CDR3 has 16 amino acids. CDR1 is SGHTA, CDR2 FQGTGA, per germline.

The chain carries TRBV5-4 and TRBJ1-2, with D maybe TRBD1 (6 bases). In germline, CDR1 is SGHNT, CDR2 YYREEE (reference sequence). CDR3 size: 14 residues. Trimming left V 4 bases short and J 4 bases short, with 14 bases between. The CDR3, as DNA: TGTGCCAGCAGCGCCGGACAGCCCCGCTATGGCTACACCTTC. Translating it yields CASSAGQPRYGYTF.

This clone has just one count. The chain carries TRBV24-1 and TRBJ2-5; TRBD1 might be the D (6 bases). Germline V lookup: CDR1 KGHDR, CDR2 SFDVKD. The V end was cut by 5 bases, the J end by 5 bases, with 11 bases between. The CDR3 extends over 13 amino acids. The CDR3 DNA sequence: TGTGCCACCAGTGTACAGGGTATGGAGACCCAGTACTTC. Residues: CATSVQGMETQYF.

The chain joins TRBV7-9 to TRBJ1-1, with D unresolved. The germline V gene encodes CDR1 SEHNR and CDR2 FQNEAQ (reference sequence). This CDR3 comprises 12 residues. V lost 3 bases to trimming and J lost 4 bases, with 6 bases between them. This chain's CDR3 is CASSFEGTEAFF. In nucleotides, the CDR3 is TGTGCCAGCAGCTTTGAGGGCACTGAAGCTTTCTTT.

This clone was counted a single time. The CDR3 DNA reads as TGTGCCAGCAGTTTATCCGGCAGGTTATCGAGTTCACCCCTCCACTTT. This translates into CASSLSGRLSSSPLHF. The chain couples TRBV28 to TRBJ1-6, with D unresolved. V dropped 1 base and J dropped 9 bases, with 16 bases sitting between them. The CDR3 loop spans 16 amino acids. Germline-derived CDR1 and CDR2 are MDHEN and SYDVKM.

V and J are TRBV7-6 and TRBJ1-1; D unresolved. V lost 4 bases and J lost 0, with 12 bases in between. The germline V gene encodes CDR1 SGHVS and CDR2 FNYEAQ. This CDR3 is built from 15 residues. In DNA, the CDR3 is TGTGCCAGCAGCTCCCGAGCGATAATGAACACTGAAGCTTTCTTT. Translation gives CASSSRAIMNTEAFF.

The chain joins TRBV19 to TRBJ2-5, with 7 positions matching TRBD1. V shed 5 bases and J 2 bases; nucleotides not matched to a gene: 2. The CDR3 length is 13 residues. The germline V gene has CDR1 LNHDA and CDR2 SQIVND (reference sequence). The CDR3 bases are TGTGCCAGTAGTGGGACAGTTCAAGAGACCCAGTACTTC. This sequence encodes CASSGTVQETQYF.

The chain combines TRBV5-4 with TRBJ1-1, with 8 bases that match TRBD1. The germline V gene encodes CDR1 SGHNT and CDR2 YYREEE (reference sequence). The CDR3 length is 13 residues. Trimming removed 4 bases from V and 3 bases from J; junction bases left unmatched: 2. CDR3 amino acids: CASSQDRDTEAFF. The CDR3 bases are TGTGCCAGCAGCCAGGACAGGGACACTGAAGCTTTCTTT.

The chain carries TRBV4-3 and TRBJ1-2; D gene uncertain. The CDR3 is made up of 14 amino acids. V lost 1 base and J 2 bases, leaving 8 bases between the germline ends. Germline CDR1 LGHNA, CDR2 YSLEER. Here the CDR3 reads CASSQGAANYGYTF. The CDR3 nucleotides read TGCGCCAGCAGCCAAGGAGCGGCCAACTATGGCTACACCTTC.

The V call is TRBV25-1, the J call TRBJ2-1; 11 bases match TRBD2. The CDR3 has 17 amino acids. Per the germline V gene, CDR1 is MGHDK and CDR2 is SYGVNS. Trimming at V came to 1 base and at J to 3 bases, leaving 5 bases not matched to a gene. The CDR3 loop reads CASSESQGTSGYNEQFF. For the CDR3, the DNA is TGTGCCAGCAGTGAATCTCAGGGGACTAGCGGCTACAATGAGCAGTTCTTC.

This sequence joins TRBV28 and TRBJ1-6; weak D call: TRBD1 (5 bases). The V end was cut by 6 bases, the J end by 6 bases, with 15 bases between. From germline, CDR1 is MDHEN and CDR2 SYDVKM. The CDR3 extends over 15 amino acids. CDR3: CASSLTLGVNSPLHF. The CDR3 bases are TGTGCCAGCAGCCTTACCTTAGGGGTTAATTCACCCCTCCACTTT. Combining the CDR3 with reference TRBV28 and TRBJ1-6 gives the whole variable domain DVKVTQSSRYLVKRTGEKVFLECVQDMDHENMFWYRQDPGLGLRLIYFSYDVKMKEKGDIPEGYSVSREKKERFSLILESASTNQTSMYLCASSLTLGVNSPLHFGNGTRLTVT.

The CDR3 loop is CASSSRTVSGNTIYF. CDR3 bases: TGTGCCAGCAGCTCCAGGACAGTTTCTGGAAACACCATATATTTT. The chain is built from TRBV7-2 and TRBJ1-3, with a possible D match to TRBD1 (6 bases). Trimming pared 4 bases from V and 1 base from J, leaving 11 bases between. The CDR3 is made up of 15 amino acids. The V gene's germline CDR1 is SGHTA and CDR2 FQGNSA.

The chain recombines TRBV4-2 with TRBJ1-2; TRBD1 matches 8 bases. The CDR3 runs to 14 residues. Unmatched junction bases numbered 9, after V lost 4 bases and J lost 8 bases. Germline V gene lookup returns CDR1 LGHNA and CDR2 YNFKEQ. The CDR3 region has the DNA TGTGCCAGCAGCCTGAACAGGGGGGCTTGGGGCTACACCTTC. Its translation is CASSLNRGAWGYTF.

This chain joins TRBV28 and TRBJ1-1, with 8 bases identical to TRBD1. Germline assignment: CDR1 MDHEN and CDR2 SYDVKM. Trimming took 4 bases from V and 6 from J; bases not matched to a gene: 10. The CDR3 runs 15 residues. The CDR3 bases are TGTGCCAGCAGTTCCCCCTTCGGGACAGGCCCTGAAGCTTTCTTT. Its translation is CASSSPFGTGPEAFF. The whole variable domain, remainder taken from reference TRBV28 and TRBJ1-1, is DVKVTQSSRYLVKRTGEKVFLECVQDMDHENMFWYRQDPGLGLRLIYFSYDVKMKEKGDIPEGYSVSREKKERFSLILESASTNQTSMYLCASSSPFGTGPEAFFGQGTRLTVV.